This T cell receptor beta chain was sequenced during a study of T cell responses to AZD1222 COVID-19 vaccine. General study points: Donors, mostly white British, included more females; clonal diversity was possibly underestimated.

V lost 1 base, J lost 0 bases, and 9 bases lay in between. Germline assignment: CDR1 SGHTA and CDR2 FQGNSA. The CDR3 runs to 16 residues. Concerning this clone itself: The antigen remains unidentified.

This table comes from immunoSEQ multiplex PCR, and its TCRdb copy is limited to in-frame clones, with some not included. Among 150,000 or so clones listed, 93% were seen once. The chain couples TRBV7-2 to TRBJ2-2; maybe TRBD1 (5 bases). The sample was peripheral blood, taken on day 0 of AZD1222 vaccination. This TCR derives from an adult in good health. As DNA, the CDR3 is TGTGCCAGCAGCTTAGAGACAGTATCGAACACCGGGGAGCTGTTTTTT. Protein sequence: CASSLETVSNTGELFF.